Sequencing of this T cell receptor (beta chain) was carried out in a study of Graves' ophthalmopathy and Graves' hyperthyroidism. General study findings and limits: Most thyroid clonotypes with frequency above 0.001 were detected in blood too.

This clonotype was counted many times. Its antigen is not known. RNA served as the template for amplifying TCR beta CDR3 regions. HTBI-primed RT-PCR formed the first round, and a multiplex PCR formed the second. MiXCR, run by TCRdb on the multiplex PCR reads, gives a single entry per CDR3 protein. The table shows about 550,000 distinct CDR3 sequences, with about 35% occurring only once. Specimen: peripheral blood or thyroid tissue (not recorded which). This TCR was recovered from an adult man with Graves' hyperthyroidism.

CDR3 sequence: CASSVEVGGTEAFF. CDR3 DNA sequence: TGTGCCAGCAGCGTAGAGGTGGGGGGTACTGAAGCTTTCTTT. The chain carries TRBV9 and TRBJ1-1; possibly TRBD1 for D (5 bases). There are 14 residues in the CDR3. Trimming cost V 0 bases and J 5 bases, with 11 bases left between them. Germline values: CDR1 SGDLS, CDR2 YYNGEE.